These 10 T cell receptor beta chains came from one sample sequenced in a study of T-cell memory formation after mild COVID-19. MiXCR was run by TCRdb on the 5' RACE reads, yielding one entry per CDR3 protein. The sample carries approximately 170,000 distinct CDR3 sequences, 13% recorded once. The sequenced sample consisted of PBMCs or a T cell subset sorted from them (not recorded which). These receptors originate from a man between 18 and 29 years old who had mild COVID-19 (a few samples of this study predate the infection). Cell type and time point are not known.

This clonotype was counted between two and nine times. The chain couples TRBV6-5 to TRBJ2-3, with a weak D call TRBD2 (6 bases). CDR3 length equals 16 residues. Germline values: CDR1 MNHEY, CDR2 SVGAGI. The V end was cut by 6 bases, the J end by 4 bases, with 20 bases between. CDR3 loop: CASRLRLGRGADTQYF. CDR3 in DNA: TGTGCCAGCAGACTCAGACTAGGTCGGGGAGCAGATACGCAGTATTTT.

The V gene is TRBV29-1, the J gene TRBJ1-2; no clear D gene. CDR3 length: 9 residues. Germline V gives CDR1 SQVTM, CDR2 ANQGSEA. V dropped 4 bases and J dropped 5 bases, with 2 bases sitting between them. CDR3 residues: CSVAYGYTF. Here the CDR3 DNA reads TGCAGCGTTGCGTATGGCTACACCTTC. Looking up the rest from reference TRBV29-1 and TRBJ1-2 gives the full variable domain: SAVISQKPSRDICQRGTSLTIQCQVDSQVTMMFWYRQQPGQSLTLIATANQGSEATYESGFVIDKFPISRPNLTFSTLTVSNMSPEDSSIYLCSVAYGYTFGSGTRLTVV.

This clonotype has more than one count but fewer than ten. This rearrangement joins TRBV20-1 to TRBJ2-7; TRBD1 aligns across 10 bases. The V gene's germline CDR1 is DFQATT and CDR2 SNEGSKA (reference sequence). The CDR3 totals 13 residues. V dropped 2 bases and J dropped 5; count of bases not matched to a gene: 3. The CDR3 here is CSARTGQGNEQYF. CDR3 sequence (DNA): TGCAGTGCTAGAACGGGACAGGGGAACGAGCAGTACTTC.

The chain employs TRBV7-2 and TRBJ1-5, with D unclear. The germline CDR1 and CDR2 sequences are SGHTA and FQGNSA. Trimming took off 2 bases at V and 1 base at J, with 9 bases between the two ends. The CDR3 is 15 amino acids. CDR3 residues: CASSLLGRSNQPQHF. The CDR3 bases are TGTGCCAGCAGCTTACTCGGGAGAAGCAATCAGCCCCAGCATTTT.

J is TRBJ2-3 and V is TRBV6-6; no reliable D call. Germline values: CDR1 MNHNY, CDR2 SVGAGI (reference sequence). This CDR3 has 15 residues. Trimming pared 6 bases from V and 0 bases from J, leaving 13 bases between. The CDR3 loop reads CASSHQNPSTDTQYF. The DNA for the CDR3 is TGTGCCAGCAGCCATCAGAATCCTAGCACAGATACGCAGTATTTT.

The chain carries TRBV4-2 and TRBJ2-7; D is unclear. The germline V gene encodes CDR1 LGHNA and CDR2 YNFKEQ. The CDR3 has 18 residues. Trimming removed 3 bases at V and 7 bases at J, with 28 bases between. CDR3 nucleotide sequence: TGTGCCAGCAGCCAGGGTTCTTGCTTCGACCGTCGATTGTGGGAGCAGTACGTC. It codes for CASSQGSCFDRRLWEQYV.

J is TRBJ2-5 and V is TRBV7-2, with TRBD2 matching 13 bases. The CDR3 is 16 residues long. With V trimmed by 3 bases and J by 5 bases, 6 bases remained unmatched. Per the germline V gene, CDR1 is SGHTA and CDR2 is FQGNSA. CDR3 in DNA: TGTGCCAGCAGCTTGACTAGCGGGGGGAAGACCGAGACCCAGTACTTC. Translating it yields CASSLTSGGKTETQYF. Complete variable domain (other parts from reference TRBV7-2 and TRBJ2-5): GAGVSQSPSNKVTEKGKDVELRCDPISGHTALYWYRQSLGQGLEFLIYFQGNSAPDKSGLPSDRFSAERTGGSVSTLTIQRTQQEDSAVYLCASSLTSGGKTETQYFGPGTRLLVL.

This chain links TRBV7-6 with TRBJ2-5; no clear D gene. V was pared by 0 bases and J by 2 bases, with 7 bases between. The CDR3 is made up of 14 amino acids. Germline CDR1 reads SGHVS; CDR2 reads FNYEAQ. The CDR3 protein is CASSLAGRQETQYF. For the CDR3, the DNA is TGTGCCAGCAGCTTAGCCGGCCGTCAAGAGACCCAGTACTTC. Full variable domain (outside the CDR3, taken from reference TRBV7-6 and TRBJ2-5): GAGVSQSPRYKVTKRGQDVALRCDPISGHVSLYWYRQALGQGPEFLTYFNYEAQQDKSGLPNDRFSAERPEGSISTLTIQRTEQRDSAMYRCASSLAGRQETQYFGPGTRLLVL.

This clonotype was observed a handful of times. Here the CDR3 reads CSAQGTTNYGYTF. DNA of the CDR3: TGCAGTGCCCAGGGGACTACTAACTATGGCTACACCTTC. V and J are TRBV20-1 and TRBJ1-2; possibly TRBD1 for D (6 bases). Trimming cost V 6 bases and J 0 bases, with 11 bases left between them. This CDR3 contains 13 residues. Germline V lookup: CDR1 DFQATT, CDR2 SNEGSKA (reference sequence).

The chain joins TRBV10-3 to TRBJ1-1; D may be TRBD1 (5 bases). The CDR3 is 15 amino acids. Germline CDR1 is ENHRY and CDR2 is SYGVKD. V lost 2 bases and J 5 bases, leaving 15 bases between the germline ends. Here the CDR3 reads CAISEALGGETEAFF. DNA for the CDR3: TGTGCCATCAGTGAGGCGCTTGGGGGAGAGACTGAAGCTTTCTTT.